A selection of T cell receptor beta chains follows, all from one sample in a study of cytomegalovirus exposure and HLA in healthy donors. The protocol was immunoSEQ multiplex PCR, while the TCRdb copy is restricted to in-frame clones and leaves out a portion. The data hold 150,000 to 200,000 clones, with around 80% observed a single time. The sequencing input was PBMCs. These receptors were collected from a girl under 18 in good health and CMV-seropositive. Both conserved end residues are part of each CDR3. Fields, in order: J gene, V gene, clone size, D gene, CDR3 protein, CDR3 DNA. The D gene is left open where the match is weak. Clone size is given for some rows only: seen once, a few or many times, or a class if the clone is expanded.

j_gene: TRBJ2-1; v_gene: TRBV7-9; abundance: .; d_gene: TRBD1; CDR3aa: CASSPAWTGSSEQFF; CDR3nt: TGTGCCAGCAGCCCCGCCTGGACAGGGTCCAGTGAGCAGTTCTTC
j_gene: TRBJ1-5; v_gene: TRBV19; abundance: .; d_gene: .; CDR3aa: CASKGWGHNQPQHF; CDR3nt: TGTGCCAGTAAAGGTTGGGGCCACAATCAGCCCCAGCATTTT
j_gene: TRBJ1-4; v_gene: TRBV27; abundance: .; d_gene: TRBD1; CDR3aa: CASSPFRQGWDEKLFF; CDR3nt: TGTGCCAGCAGCCCTTTCCGACAGGGTTGGGATGAAAAACTGTTTTTT
j_gene: TRBJ1-4; v_gene: TRBV7-9; abundance: once; d_gene: .; CDR3aa: CASSSLRGNEKLFF; CDR3nt: TGTGCCAGCAGCTCCCTGAGGGGGAATGAAAAACTGTTTTTT
j_gene: TRBJ2-7; v_gene: TRBV6-1; abundance: .; d_gene: TRBD2; CDR3aa: CASRGLAVPTYEQYF; CDR3nt: TGTGCCAGCAGGGGACTAGCGGTGCCTACCTACGAGCAGTACTTC
j_gene: TRBJ1-2; v_gene: TRBV10-3; abundance: .; d_gene: .; CDR3aa: CAISRRQLNYGYTF; CDR3nt: TGTGCCATCAGTCGCCGCCAGTTAAACTATGGCTACACCTTC
j_gene: TRBJ2-1; v_gene: TRBV11-2; abundance: .; d_gene: .; CDR3aa: CASTSDSRNEQFF; CDR3nt: TGTGCCAGCACCTCGGACAGCCGTAATGAGCAGTTCTTC
j_gene: TRBJ2-2; v_gene: TRBV18; abundance: .; d_gene: .; CDR3aa: CASSPLTVNTGELFF; CDR3nt: TGTGCCAGCTCACCCTTGACAGTTAACACCGGGGAGCTGTTTTTT
j_gene: TRBJ2-1; v_gene: TRBV4-2; abundance: .; d_gene: .; CDR3aa: CASSQEGLRSNEQFF; CDR3nt: TGTGCCAGCAGCCAAGAAGGCTTACGGAGCAATGAGCAGTTCTTC
j_gene: TRBJ2-1; v_gene: TRBV11-2; abundance: .; d_gene: TRBD2; CDR3aa: CASSSQTSGSLHEQFF; CDR3nt: TGTGCCAGCAGCTCACAGACTAGCGGGAGTCTCCATGAGCAGTTCTTC
j_gene: TRBJ1-1; v_gene: TRBV7-2; abundance: .; d_gene: .; CDR3aa: CASSARQAMNTEAFF; CDR3nt: TGTGCCAGCAGCGCCCGACAGGCAATGAACACTGAAGCTTTCTTT
j_gene: TRBJ2-7; v_gene: TRBV7-9; abundance: .; d_gene: TRBD1; CDR3aa: CASSLERQGSYEQYF; CDR3nt: TGTGCCAGCAGCTTAGAACGACAGGGCTCCTACGAGCAGTACTTC
j_gene: TRBJ2-2; v_gene: TRBV6-6; abundance: .; d_gene: .; CDR3aa: CASTPTGLNTGELFF; CDR3nt: TGTGCCAGCACCCCGACAGGACTGAACACCGGGGAGCTGTTTTTT
j_gene: TRBJ2-3; v_gene: TRBV11-2; abundance: .; d_gene: TRBD2; CDR3aa: CASSLTGMTSGRHTDTQYF; CDR3nt: TGTGCCAGCAGCTTAACCGGGATGACTAGCGGGAGGCACACAGATACGCAGTATTTT
j_gene: TRBJ1-2; v_gene: TRBV7-2; abundance: .; d_gene: .; CDR3aa: CASSLNREGYGYTF; CDR3nt: TGTGCCAGCAGCTTAAACAGGGAGGGCTATGGCTACACCTTC
j_gene: TRBJ1-2; v_gene: TRBV29-1; abundance: .; d_gene: .; CDR3aa: CSGRTGMDYGYTF; CDR3nt: TGCAGCGGGCGGACGGGAATGGACTATGGCTACACCTTC
j_gene: TRBJ2-1; v_gene: TRBV30; abundance: .; d_gene: TRBD2; CDR3aa: CAWRLTSGRVNEQFF; CDR3nt: TGTGCCTGGAGGCTGACTAGCGGGAGGGTAAATGAGCAGTTCTTC
j_gene: TRBJ2-1; v_gene: TRBV6-5; abundance: .; d_gene: TRBD2; CDR3aa: CASSYQGLATHNEQFF; CDR3nt: TGTGCCAGCAGTTACCAGGGACTAGCGACCCACAATGAGCAGTTCTTC
j_gene: TRBJ2-7; v_gene: TRBV27; abundance: .; d_gene: TRBD1; CDR3aa: CASGQGIYEQYF; CDR3nt: TGTGCCAGTGGACAGGGAATCTACGAGCAGTACTTC
j_gene: TRBJ2-3; v_gene: TRBV5-8; abundance: .; d_gene: .; CDR3aa: CASSLAGQLASTDTQYF; CDR3nt: TGTGCCAGCAGCTTGGCCGGCCAACTAGCCTCCACAGATACGCAGTATTTT
j_gene: TRBJ2-7; v_gene: TRBV7-6; abundance: .; d_gene: .; CDR3aa: CASSLEVTGFAYEQYF; CDR3nt: TGTGCCAGCAGCTTAGAGGTGACAGGCTTCGCCTACGAGCAGTACTTC
j_gene: TRBJ1-3; v_gene: TRBV12-5; abundance: .; d_gene: .; CDR3aa: CASGLVLRGSVNSGNTIYF; CDR3nt: TGTGCTAGTGGTTTGGTACTTAGGGGGTCGGTGAACTCTGGAAACACCATATATTTT
j_gene: TRBJ2-7; v_gene: TRBV7-9; abundance: .; d_gene: .; CDR3aa: CASSRREREGYEQYF; CDR3nt: TGTGCCAGCAGCCGCCGGGAACGCGAAGGCTACGAGCAGTACTTC
j_gene: TRBJ2-5; v_gene: TRBV18; abundance: .; d_gene: TRBD1; CDR3aa: CASSPQGNQETQYF; CDR3nt: TGTGCCAGCTCCCCACAGGGGAACCAAGAGACCCAGTACTTC
j_gene: TRBJ1-1; v_gene: TRBV5-4; abundance: .; d_gene: TRBD1; CDR3aa: CASSLESGTGVAFF; CDR3nt: TGTGCCAGCAGCTTAGAGTCCGGGACAGGGGTAGCTTTCTTT
j_gene: TRBJ2-7; v_gene: TRBV2; abundance: .; d_gene: .; CDR3aa: CASRTLAGYSYEQYF; CDR3nt: TGTGCCAGCAGAACCCTGGCGGGATATTCCTACGAGCAGTACTTC
j_gene: TRBJ1-2; v_gene: TRBV30; abundance: once; d_gene: .; CDR3aa: CAWSAPGYGYTF; CDR3nt: TGTGCCTGGAGTGCTCCAGGGTATGGCTACACCTTC
j_gene: TRBJ2-5; v_gene: TRBV7-9; abundance: .; d_gene: .; CDR3aa: CASSWEAQGGQTQYF; CDR3nt: TGTGCCAGCAGCTGGGAGGCTCAGGGCGGACAGACCCAGTACTTC
j_gene: TRBJ1-1; v_gene: TRBV25-1; abundance: few; d_gene: .; CDR3aa: CASRKHGDTEAFF; CDR3nt: TGTGCCAGCAGGAAGCACGGAGACACTGAAGCTTTCTTT
j_gene: TRBJ2-7; v_gene: TRBV5-6; abundance: .; d_gene: .; CDR3aa: CASSLNSYEQYF; CDR3nt: TGTGCCAGCAGCTTGAACAGCTACGAGCAGTACTTC
j_gene: TRBJ1-4; v_gene: TRBV6-5; abundance: .; d_gene: TRBD1; CDR3aa: CASSRTGGEEKLFF; CDR3nt: TGTGCCAGCAGTAGAACAGGGGGCGAGGAAAAACTGTTTTTT